This T cell receptor beta chain was captured by sequencing in a study of blood T cells in healthy people across ages. Study-wide points: Strong correlation linked observed beta diversity and percent naive T cells.

Regarding this clonotype: Its target is not known.

Combining a sample-barcoded 5' primer with a J-beta primer mix, a second PCR ran for about 6 to 11 cycles. All samples yielded 2.5 million or more CDR3-containing paired-end reads. One entry per CDR3 protein, called by TCRdb with MiXCR from the 5' RACE reads. Of 550,000 to 650,000 distinct CDR3 sequences listed, 27% were seen once; the top ten hold approximately 4%. CDR1 is KGHDR and CDR2 is SFDVKD in the germline V gene. The CDR3 totals 14 residues. Trimming stripped 3 bases from V and 4 bases from J, with 11 bases between. These sequences were also reported in another study, on T cells of mothers and their children. As that study records: Three healthy Caucasian mothers and their six children donated.

This rearrangement joins TRBV24-1 to TRBJ2-5; D is unclear. The source of this sequence is a boy younger than 10 in good health. Sequencing was performed on blood. The CDR3 loop is CATSDEINGETQYF. DNA for the CDR3: TGTGCCACCAGTGATGAAATTAATGGAGAGACCCAGTACTTC.